These 19 T cell receptor beta chains were all obtained from the same sample, sequenced in a study of spatial heterogeneity in lung cancer. One entry per CDR3 protein results from TCRdb running MiXCR on the 5' RACE reads. The profile shows roughly 48,000 distinct CDR3 sequences, approximately 5% of them singletons. This sample's time point: sample taken at primary tumor resection. In each case, whole RNA from tumor, nontumor lung or frozen PBMC was sequenced unsorted. This specimen was PBMCs, taken at surgery. These receptors originate from a male donor with early-stage non-small cell lung cancer.

This clonotype was detected many times. DNA for the CDR3: TGCAGTGCTAGCGGGACTAGCGGTATCCAAGAGACCCAGTACTTC. It specifies CSASGTSGIQETQYF. The chain carries TRBV20-1 and TRBJ2-5, with 11 bases aligning to TRBD2. With 3 bases clipped from V and 1 base from J, the junction kept 4 bases outside the gene matches. Germline CDR1 is DFQATT and CDR2 is SNEGSKA (reference sequence). The CDR3 consists of 15 residues.

This clonotype was observed many times. The rearrangement links TRBV3-1 to TRBJ2-3; D is ambiguous. In germline, CDR1 is LGHDT, CDR2 YNNKEL (reference sequence). The CDR3 is 12 residues long. Trimming stripped 1 base from V and 5 bases from J, with 4 bases between. The CDR3 region is CASSQVVDTQYF. CDR3 DNA: TGTGCCAGCAGCCAAGTGGTAGATACGCAGTATTTT.

This clonotype was recorded at least ten times. The chain joins TRBV5-4 to TRBJ2-1; possibly TRBD1 for D (5 bases). Looked up from germline, CDR1 is SGHNT and CDR2 is YYREEE (reference sequence). The CDR3 length is 13 residues. V lost 0 bases and J lost 10, with 11 bases in between. This chain's CDR3 is CASSLEGFGEQFF. The CDR3 nucleotides are TGTGCCAGCAGCTTGGAGGGGTTCGGAGAGCAGTTCTTC.

The sample holds many counts of this clonotype. This chain uses TRBV27 with TRBJ1-5; possibly TRBD1 for D (6 bases). Trimming left V 6 bases short and J 1 base short, with 10 bases between. This CDR3 has 14 amino acids. In germline, CDR1 is MNHEY, CDR2 SMNVEV (reference sequence). CDR3 sequence reads: CASRGGLSNQPQHF. CDR3 DNA sequence: TGTGCCAGCAGGGGGGGGCTAAGCAATCAGCCCCAGCATTTT.

This clonotype was found many times. The V and J genes are TRBV6-2 or TRBV6-3 and TRBJ2-7; D call uncertain. Trimming cost V 2 bases and J 4 bases, with 6 bases left between them. The CDR3 extends over 12 amino acids. CDR1 MNHEY and CDR2 SVGEGT come from the germline V gene. CDR3 nucleotide sequence: TGTGCCAGCAGTTACCCGCAATACGAGCAGTACTTC. Its translation is CASSYPQYEQYF.

At least ten counts were recorded for this clonotype. This sequence joins TRBV2 and TRBJ2-7; 11 nucleotides agree with TRBD2. CDR1 and CDR2 from the germline V gene are SNHLY and FYNNEI. The CDR3 is made up of 17 amino acids. J lost 0 bases, V lost 6 bases, and 10 bases had no gene match. The CDR3 DNA reads as TGTGCCAGCAGCGAAACTAGCGGGAGAGCGGGCTCCTACGAGCAGTACTTC. Translated, it gives CASSETSGRAGSYEQYF.

This clonotype was seen ten or more times. V is TRBV20-1 and J is TRBJ2-5, with D perhaps TRBD2 (6 bases). V lost 4 bases and J 4 bases, leaving 10 bases between the germline ends. The CDR3 runs to 12 residues. Germline lookup yields CDR1 DFQATT and CDR2 SNEGSKA (reference sequence). DNA of the CDR3: TGCAGTGCTATGCAGGGAGGAGAGACCCAGTACTTC. Residues: CSAMQGGETQYF.

There are many counts of this clonotype. CDR3 in amino acids: CASSLLSGASTDTQYF. CDR3 sequence (DNA): TGTGCCAGCAGCCTTCTGAGCGGAGCTAGCACAGATACGCAGTATTTT. The J gene is TRBJ2-3, the V gene TRBV7-2, with D maybe TRBD2 (5 bases). Trimming removed 5 bases from V and 0 bases from J, with 15 bases in between. The CDR3 spans 16 residues. The V gene's germline CDR1 is SGHTA and CDR2 FQGNSA.

This clonotype occurred a few times. The genes are TRBV28 and TRBJ2-2; TRBD2 aligns across 10 bases. The V gene end was trimmed by 6 bases and the J gene end by 0 bases; junction bases not matched to a gene: 1. Germline V gene lookup returns CDR1 MDHEN and CDR2 SYDVKM. CDR3 length: 15 residues. The CDR3 reads CASRGLAANTGELFF. CDR3 nucleotide sequence: TGTGCCAGCAGAGGACTAGCGGCGAACACCGGGGAGCTGTTTTTT.

This clonotype was detected many times. The chain recombines TRBV3-1 with TRBJ2-7; the D gene is possibly TRBD1 (6 bases). V gave up 0 bases and J gave up 2 bases, with 11 bases separating them. The CDR3 totals 15 residues. CDR1 and CDR2 (germline): LGHDT, YNNKEL (reference sequence). As DNA, the CDR3 is TGTGCCAGCAGCCAAGATTGGGGGCTGACCTACGAGCAGTACTTC. It codes for CASSQDWGLTYEQYF.

The chain has TRBV30 and TRBJ2-3; TRBD1 agrees at 9 bases. V lost 5 bases and J lost 3; bases outside the gene matches: 9. Germline-derived CDR1 and CDR2 are GTSNPN and SVGIG (reference sequence). The CDR3 runs to 15 residues. The CDR3 here is CAWAGQGSRTDTQYF. CDR3 nucleotide sequence: TGTGCCTGGGCCGGACAGGGGAGTAGGACAGATACGCAGTATTTT.

The rearrangement links TRBV6-5 to TRBJ2-7; 9 bases are shared with TRBD1. This CDR3 spans 13 amino acids. V dropped 10 bases and J dropped 7; count of bases not matched to a gene: 11. Germline V gives CDR1 MNHEY, CDR2 SVGAGI. The CDR3, as DNA: TGTGCCACCCGGGTACAGGGGGCACGAGAGCAGTACTTC. It translates to CATRVQGAREQYF.

Only a few counts were recorded for this clonotype. It may be a read error: a sequence one base away is much more abundant. The rearrangement joins TRBV3-1 to TRBJ2-7, with a possible D match to TRBD2 (5 bases). V was pared by 4 bases and J by 4 bases, with 20 bases between. CDR1 LGHDT and CDR2 YNNKEL come from the germline V gene (reference sequence). The CDR3 is made up of 16 amino acids. The CDR3 spells CASSLGIEGVRYEQYF. The DNA for the CDR3 is TGTGCCAGCAGCCTGGGAATCGAGGGAGTCAGATACGAGCAGTACTTC.

In its sample, this clonotype was seen many times. V gene TRBV30 combines with J gene TRBJ2-6; D is undetermined. Germline loops: CDR1 GTSNPN, CDR2 SVGIG (reference sequence). This CDR3 spans 13 amino acids. Deletions cut 5 bases from V and 1 base from J, with 6 bases between. The CDR3 sequence: CAWQISGANVLTF. CDR3 coding DNA: TGTGCCTGGCAGATTTCTGGGGCCAACGTCCTGACTTTC.

This clonotype was detected ten times or more. The chain carries TRBV5-4 and TRBJ1-1; TRBD1 is a possible D gene (5 bases). Per the germline V gene, CDR1 is SGHNT and CDR2 is YYREEE (reference sequence). The CDR3 is 14 residues long. The ends were cut back, 4 bases at V and 5 bases at J, with 15 bases in the middle. CDR3 bases: TGTGCCAGCAGCCGTACATGGGGGGGTACTGAAGCTTTCTTT. Its translation is CASSRTWGGTEAFF.

The genes are TRBV7-6 and TRBJ2-2, with 7 nucleotides matching TRBD2. Germline trimming cut 10 bases from V and 4 bases from J; bases unmatched to any gene: 9. Germline V gives CDR1 SGHVS, CDR2 FNYEAQ. This CDR3 has 14 residues. CDR3 sequence: CATLGPGGTGELFF. The CDR3, as DNA: TGTGCCACCCTGGGGCCGGGGGGCACCGGGGAGCTGTTTTTT. Full variable domain (remainder filled in from reference TRBV7-6 and TRBJ2-2): GAGVSQSPRYKVTKRGQDVALRCDPISGHVSLYWYRQALGQGPEFLTYFNYEAQQDKSGLPNDRFSAERPEGSISTLTIQRTEQRDSAMYRCATLGPGGTGELFFGEGSRLTVL.

This clonotype was seen repeatedly, ten times or more. This chain uses TRBV5-1 with TRBJ2-5; 11 bases align to TRBD1. J was trimmed by 4 bases and V by 4 bases; bases with no gene match: 3. Germline V gene lookup returns CDR1 SGHRS and CDR2 YFSETQ. This CDR3 has 14 amino acids. The CDR3 region has the DNA TGCGCCAGCAGCGGGACAGGGGGAATAGAGACCCAGTACTTC. This gives the protein CASSGTGGIETQYF.

This clonotype showed up many times. The V call is TRBV28, the J call TRBJ1-2, with TRBD1 identical over 7 bases. Germline assignment: CDR1 MDHEN and CDR2 SYDVKM. The V segment lost 6 bases and the J segment 8 bases; nucleotides outside the gene matches: 3. CDR3 length: 11 amino acids. CDR3: CASRQGGGYTF. CDR3 DNA sequence: TGTGCCAGCAGGCAGGGGGGAGGCTACACCTTC.

This clonotype was seen many times. This chain joins TRBV6-5 and TRBJ2-1; 7 positions match TRBD1. V trimming: 4 bases; J trimming: 6 bases; junction bases outside the gene matches: 6. The germline V gene encodes CDR1 MNHEY and CDR2 SVGAGI. The CDR3 contains 14 residues. The CDR3, as DNA: TGTGCCAGCAGTTTCGACAGGGAGTCCAATGAGCAGTTCTTC. As protein: CASSFDRESNEQFF.